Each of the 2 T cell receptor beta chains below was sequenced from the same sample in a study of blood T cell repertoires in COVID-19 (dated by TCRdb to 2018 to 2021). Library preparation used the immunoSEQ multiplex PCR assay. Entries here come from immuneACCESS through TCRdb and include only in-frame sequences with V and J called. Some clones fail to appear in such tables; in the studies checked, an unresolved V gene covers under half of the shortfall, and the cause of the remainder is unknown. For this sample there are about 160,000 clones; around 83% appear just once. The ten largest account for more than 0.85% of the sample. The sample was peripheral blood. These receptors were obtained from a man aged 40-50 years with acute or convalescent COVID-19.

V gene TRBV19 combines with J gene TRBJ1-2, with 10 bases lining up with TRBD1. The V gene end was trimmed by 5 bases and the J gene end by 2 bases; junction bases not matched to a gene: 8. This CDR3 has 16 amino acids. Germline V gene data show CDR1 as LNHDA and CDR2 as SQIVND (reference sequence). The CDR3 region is CASSSPRDRGNYGYTF. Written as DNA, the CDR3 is TGTGCCAGTAGTTCCCCACGGGACAGGGGAAACTATGGCTACACCTTC.

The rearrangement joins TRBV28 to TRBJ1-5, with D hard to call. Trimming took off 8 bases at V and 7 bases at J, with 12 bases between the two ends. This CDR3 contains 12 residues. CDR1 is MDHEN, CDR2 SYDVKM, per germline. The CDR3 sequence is CASRGSQQPQHF. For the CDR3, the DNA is TGTGCCAGCCGAGGGAGTCAGCAGCCCCAGCATTTT. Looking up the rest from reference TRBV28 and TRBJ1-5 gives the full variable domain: DVKVTQSSRYLVKRTGEKVFLECVQDMDHENMFWYRQDPGLGLRLIYFSYDVKMKEKGDIPEGYSVSREKKERFSLILESASTNQTSMYLCASRGSQQPQHFGDGTRLSIL.